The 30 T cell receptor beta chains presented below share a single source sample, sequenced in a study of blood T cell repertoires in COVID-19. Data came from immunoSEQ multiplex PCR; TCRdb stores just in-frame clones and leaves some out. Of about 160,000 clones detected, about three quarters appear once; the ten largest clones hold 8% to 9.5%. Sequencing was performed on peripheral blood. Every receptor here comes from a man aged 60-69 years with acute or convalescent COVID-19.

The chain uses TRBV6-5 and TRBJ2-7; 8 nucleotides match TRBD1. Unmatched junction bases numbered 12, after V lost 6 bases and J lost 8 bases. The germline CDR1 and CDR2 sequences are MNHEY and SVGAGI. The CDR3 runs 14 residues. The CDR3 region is CASSPGTGITKQYF. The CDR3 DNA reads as TGTGCCAGCAGCCCCGGGACAGGTATTACGAAGCAGTACTTC.

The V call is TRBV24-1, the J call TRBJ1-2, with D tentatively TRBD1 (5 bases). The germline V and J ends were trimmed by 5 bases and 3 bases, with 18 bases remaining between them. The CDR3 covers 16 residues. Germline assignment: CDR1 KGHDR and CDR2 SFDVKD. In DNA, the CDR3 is TGTGCCACCAGTGGCCGAGCCGGGGGAATAGACTATGGCTACACCTTC. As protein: CATSGRAGGIDYGYTF.

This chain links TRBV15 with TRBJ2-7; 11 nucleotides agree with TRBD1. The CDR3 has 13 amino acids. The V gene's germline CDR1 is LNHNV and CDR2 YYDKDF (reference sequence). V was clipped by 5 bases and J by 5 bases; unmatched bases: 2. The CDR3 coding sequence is TGTGCCACCAGCGGGACAGGGGGTAACGAGCAGTACTTC. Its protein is CATSGTGGNEQYF.

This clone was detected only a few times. The CDR3 DNA reads TGCGCCAGCAGCTTGGTGGGTAGCGGGGGCCCCGGGTCCTACGAGCAGTACTTC. Translated, it gives CASSLVGSGGPGSYEQYF. The V gene is TRBV5-1, the J gene TRBJ2-7, with 9 bases that match TRBD2. Trimming at V came to 0 bases and at J to 1 base, leaving 11 bases not matched to a gene. Germline assignment: CDR1 SGHRS and CDR2 YFSETQ. The CDR3 spans 18 residues.

CDR3 in amino acids: CSSRGQSGYTF. CDR3 nucleotides: TGCAGCTCCAGGGGGCAGTCCGGCTACACCTTC. The rearrangement uses TRBV29-1 and TRBJ1-2; TRBD1 matches 8 bases. Germline CDR1 is SQVTM and CDR2 is ANQGSEA. The trim removed 8 bases at V and 8 bases at J, leaving 7 bases unmatched. The CDR3 consists of 11 residues.

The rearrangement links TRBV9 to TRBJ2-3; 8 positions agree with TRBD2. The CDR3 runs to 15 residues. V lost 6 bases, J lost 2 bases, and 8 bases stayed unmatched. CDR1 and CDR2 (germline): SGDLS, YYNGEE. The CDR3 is CASNPSGGPTDTQYF. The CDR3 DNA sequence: TGTGCCAGCAACCCGAGCGGGGGCCCCACAGATACGCAGTATTTT.

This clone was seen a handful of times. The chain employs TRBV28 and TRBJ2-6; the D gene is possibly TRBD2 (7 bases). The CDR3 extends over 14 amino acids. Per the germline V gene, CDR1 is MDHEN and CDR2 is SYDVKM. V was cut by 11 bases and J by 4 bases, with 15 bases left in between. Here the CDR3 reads CASGGGMGANVLTF. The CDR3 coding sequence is TGTGCCTCGGGCGGGGGCATGGGGGCCAACGTCCTGACTTTC.

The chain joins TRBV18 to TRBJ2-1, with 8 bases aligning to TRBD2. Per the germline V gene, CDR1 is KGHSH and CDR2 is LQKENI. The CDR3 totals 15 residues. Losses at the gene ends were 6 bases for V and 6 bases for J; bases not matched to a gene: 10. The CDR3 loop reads CASSQSTGGGNEQFF. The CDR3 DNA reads TGTGCCAGCTCGCAATCCACGGGGGGGGGCAATGAGCAGTTCTTC.

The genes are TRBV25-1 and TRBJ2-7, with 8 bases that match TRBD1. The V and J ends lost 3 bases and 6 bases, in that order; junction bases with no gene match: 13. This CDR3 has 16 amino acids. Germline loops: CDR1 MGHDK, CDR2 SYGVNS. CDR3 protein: CASSDPIGQGTVEQYF. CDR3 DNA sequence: TGTGCCAGCAGTGACCCCATAGGACAGGGAACGGTCGAGCAGTACTTC.

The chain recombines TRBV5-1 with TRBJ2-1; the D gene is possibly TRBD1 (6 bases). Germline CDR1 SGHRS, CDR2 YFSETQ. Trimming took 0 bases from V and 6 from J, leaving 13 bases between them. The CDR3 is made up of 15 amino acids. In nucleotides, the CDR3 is TGCGCCAGCAGCTTGGTCGCGACAGGCTTCAATGAGCAGTTCTTC. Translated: CASSLVATGFNEQFF.

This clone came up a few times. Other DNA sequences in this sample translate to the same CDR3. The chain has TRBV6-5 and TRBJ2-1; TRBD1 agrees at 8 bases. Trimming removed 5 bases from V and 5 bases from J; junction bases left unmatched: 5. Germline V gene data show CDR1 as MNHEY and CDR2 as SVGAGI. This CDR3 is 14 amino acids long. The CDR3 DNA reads TGTGCCAGCAGTACCGGGACAGGCGACAATGAGCAGTTCTTC. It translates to CASSTGTGDNEQFF.

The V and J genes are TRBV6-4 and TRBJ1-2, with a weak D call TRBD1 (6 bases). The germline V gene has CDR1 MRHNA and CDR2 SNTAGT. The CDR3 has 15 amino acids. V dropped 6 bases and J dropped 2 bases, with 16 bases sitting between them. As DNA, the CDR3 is TGTGCCAGCAGATCTAATCCGGGACAAAACTATGGCTACACCTTC. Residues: CASRSNPGQNYGYTF.

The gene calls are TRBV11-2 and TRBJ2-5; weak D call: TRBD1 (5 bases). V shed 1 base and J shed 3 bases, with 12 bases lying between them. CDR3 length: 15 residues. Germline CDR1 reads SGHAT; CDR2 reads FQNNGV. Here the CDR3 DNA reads TGTGCCAGCAGCTTAGGGCCAGGGATTAAAGAGACCCAGTACTTC. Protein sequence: CASSLGPGIKETQYF.

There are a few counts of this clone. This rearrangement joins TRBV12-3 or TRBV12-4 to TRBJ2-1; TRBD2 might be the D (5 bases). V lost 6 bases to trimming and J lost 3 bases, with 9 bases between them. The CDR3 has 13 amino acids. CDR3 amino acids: CASSTGIYNEQFF. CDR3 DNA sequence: TGTGCCAGCAGCACCGGGATCTACAATGAGCAGTTCTTC.

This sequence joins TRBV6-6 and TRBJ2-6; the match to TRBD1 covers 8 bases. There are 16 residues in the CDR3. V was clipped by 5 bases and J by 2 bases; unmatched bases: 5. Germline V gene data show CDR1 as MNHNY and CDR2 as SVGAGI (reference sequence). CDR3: CASSLFRGPGANVLTF. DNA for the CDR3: TGTGCCAGCAGTCTATTCAGGGGGCCTGGGGCCAACGTCCTGACTTTC.

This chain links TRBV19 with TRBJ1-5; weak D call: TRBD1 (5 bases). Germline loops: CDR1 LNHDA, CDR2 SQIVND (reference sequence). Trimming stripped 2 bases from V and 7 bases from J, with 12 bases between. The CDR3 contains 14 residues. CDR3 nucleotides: TGTGCCAGTAGTATAACAGGTCTGGGGCAGCCCCAGCATTTT. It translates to CASSITGLGQPQHF.

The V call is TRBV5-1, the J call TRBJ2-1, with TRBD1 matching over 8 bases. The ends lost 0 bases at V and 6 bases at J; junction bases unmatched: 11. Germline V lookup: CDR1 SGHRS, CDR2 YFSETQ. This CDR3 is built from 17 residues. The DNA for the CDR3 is TGCGCCAGCAGCTTGGAGGCTCGTCCAGGGACAGGCAATGAGCAGTTCTTC. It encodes CASSLEARPGTGNEQFF.

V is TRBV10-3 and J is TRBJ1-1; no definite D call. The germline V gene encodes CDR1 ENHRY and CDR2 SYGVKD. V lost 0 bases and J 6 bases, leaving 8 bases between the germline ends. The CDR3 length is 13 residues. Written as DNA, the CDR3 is TGTGCCATCAGTGAGTCGAATTCGGCTGAAGCTTTCTTT. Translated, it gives CAISESNSAEAFF.

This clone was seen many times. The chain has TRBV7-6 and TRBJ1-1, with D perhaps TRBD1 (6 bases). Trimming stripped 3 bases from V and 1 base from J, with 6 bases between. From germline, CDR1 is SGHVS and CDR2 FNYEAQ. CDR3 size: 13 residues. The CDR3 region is CASSFRGNTEAFF. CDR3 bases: TGTGCCAGCAGCTTCAGGGGGAACACTGAAGCTTTCTTT.

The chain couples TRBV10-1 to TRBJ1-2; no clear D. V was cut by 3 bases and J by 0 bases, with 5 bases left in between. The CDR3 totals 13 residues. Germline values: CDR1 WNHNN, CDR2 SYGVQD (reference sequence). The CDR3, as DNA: TGCGCCAGCAGTGACAGGACTAACTATGGCTACACCTTC. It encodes CASSDRTNYGYTF.

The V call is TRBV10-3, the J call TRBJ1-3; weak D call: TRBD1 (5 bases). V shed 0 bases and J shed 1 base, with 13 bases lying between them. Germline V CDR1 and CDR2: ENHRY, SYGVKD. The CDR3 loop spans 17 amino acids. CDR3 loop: CAISESGGGASGNTIYF. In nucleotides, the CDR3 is TGTGCCATCAGTGAGTCGGGGGGAGGGGCATCTGGAAACACCATATATTTT.

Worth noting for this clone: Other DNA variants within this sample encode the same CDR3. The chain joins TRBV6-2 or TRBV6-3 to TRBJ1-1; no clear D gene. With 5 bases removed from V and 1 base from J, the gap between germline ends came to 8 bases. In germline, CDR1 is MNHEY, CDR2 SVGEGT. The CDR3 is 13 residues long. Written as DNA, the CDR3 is TGTGCCAGCAGTAAGAACAGGAACACTGAAGCTTTCTTT. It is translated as CASSKNRNTEAFF.

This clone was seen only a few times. This CDR3 reads CASSGGGAFQGYEQYF. CDR3 bases: TGTGCCAGCAGTGGAGGGGGCGCGTTCCAGGGTTACGAGCAGTACTTC. The V and J genes are TRBV2 and TRBJ2-7; 7 bases are a match to TRBD1. The junction had 13 bases not matched to a gene; V was cut back by 4 bases and J by 4 bases. In germline, CDR1 is SNHLY, CDR2 FYNNEI. The CDR3 is 16 amino acids.

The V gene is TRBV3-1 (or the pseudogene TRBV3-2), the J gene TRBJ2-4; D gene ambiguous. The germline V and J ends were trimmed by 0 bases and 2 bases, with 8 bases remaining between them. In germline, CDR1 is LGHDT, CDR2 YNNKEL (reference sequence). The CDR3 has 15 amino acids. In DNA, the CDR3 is TGTGCCAGCAGCCAAGATTTAAGCACCAAAAACATTCAGTACTTC. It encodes CASSQDLSTKNIQYF.

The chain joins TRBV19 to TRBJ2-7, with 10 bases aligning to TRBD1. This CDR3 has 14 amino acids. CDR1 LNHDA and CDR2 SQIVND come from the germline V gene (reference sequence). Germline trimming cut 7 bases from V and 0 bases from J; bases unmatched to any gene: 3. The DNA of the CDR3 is TGTGCCAGTATGAGGGACAGGGGCTCCTACGAGCAGTACTTC. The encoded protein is CASMRDRGSYEQYF.

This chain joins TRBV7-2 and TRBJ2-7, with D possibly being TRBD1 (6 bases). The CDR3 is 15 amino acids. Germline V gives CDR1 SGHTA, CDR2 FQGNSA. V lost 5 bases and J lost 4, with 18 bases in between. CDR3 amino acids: CASSPYGTGSYEQYF. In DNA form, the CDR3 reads TGTGCCAGCAGCCCATACGGAACAGGGTCATACGAGCAGTACTTC.

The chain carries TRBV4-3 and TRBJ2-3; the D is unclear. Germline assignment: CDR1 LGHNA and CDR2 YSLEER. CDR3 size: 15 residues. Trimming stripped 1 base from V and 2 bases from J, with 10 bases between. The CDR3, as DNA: TGCGCCAGCAGCCAAGGGAGTAGCTTCACAGATACGCAGTATTTT. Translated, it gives CASSQGSSFTDTQYF.

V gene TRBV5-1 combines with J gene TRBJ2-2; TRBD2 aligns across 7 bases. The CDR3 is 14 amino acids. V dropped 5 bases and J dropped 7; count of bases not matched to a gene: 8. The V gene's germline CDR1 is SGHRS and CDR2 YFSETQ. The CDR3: CASRIGGYDGELFF. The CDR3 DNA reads TGCGCCAGCAGAATCGGGGGGTATGACGGGGAGCTGTTTTTT.

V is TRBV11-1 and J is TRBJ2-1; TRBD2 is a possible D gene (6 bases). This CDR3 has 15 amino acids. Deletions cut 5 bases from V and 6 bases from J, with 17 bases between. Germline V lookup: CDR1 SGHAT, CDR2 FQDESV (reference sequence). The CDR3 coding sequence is TGTGCCAGCAGCGGAGGGGTTTCGCTTAGCAATGAGCAGTTCTTC. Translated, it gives CASSGGVSLSNEQFF.

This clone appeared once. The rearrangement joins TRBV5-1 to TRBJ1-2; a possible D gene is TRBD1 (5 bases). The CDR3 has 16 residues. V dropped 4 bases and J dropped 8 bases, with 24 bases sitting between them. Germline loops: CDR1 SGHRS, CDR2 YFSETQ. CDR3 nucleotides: TGCGCCAGCAGCCGGGGGGACGCTCAAATAGCTAGAGGCTACACCTTC. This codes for CASSRGDAQIARGYTF. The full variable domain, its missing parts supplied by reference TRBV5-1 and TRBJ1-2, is KAGVTQTPRYLIKTRGQQVTLSCSPISGHRSVSWYQQTPGQGLQFLFEYFSETQRNKGNFPGRFSGRQFSNSRSEMNVSTLELGDSALYLCASSRGDAQIARGYTFGSGTRLTVV.